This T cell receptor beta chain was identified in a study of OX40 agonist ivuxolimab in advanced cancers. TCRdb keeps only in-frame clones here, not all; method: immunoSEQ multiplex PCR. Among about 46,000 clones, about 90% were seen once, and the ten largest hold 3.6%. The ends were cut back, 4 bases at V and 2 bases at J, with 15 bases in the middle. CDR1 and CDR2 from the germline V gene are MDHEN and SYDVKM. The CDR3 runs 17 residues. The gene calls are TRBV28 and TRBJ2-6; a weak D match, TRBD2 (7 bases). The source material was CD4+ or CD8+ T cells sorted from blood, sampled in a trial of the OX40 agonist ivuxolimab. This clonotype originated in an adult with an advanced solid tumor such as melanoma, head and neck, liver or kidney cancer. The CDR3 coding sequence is TGTGCCAGCAGTTCACTGGGGGGGCCTACTGGGGCCAACGTCCTGACTTTC. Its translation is CASSSLGGPTGANVLTF.